The 12 T cell receptor beta chains given below trace back to one sample, sequenced in a study of T cells in tumors after PD-1 blockade. The table came from immunoSEQ multiplex PCR; TCRdb's copy has only in-frame clones and leaves some out. The table has about 3,900 clones, 65% to 70% seen once. Specimen: tumor tissue, collected before anti-PD-1 treatment. The receptor set was obtained from a human donor with basal cell carcinoma.

This clone was detected a few times. The V and J genes are TRBV4-1 and TRBJ1-1; 10 bases are shared with TRBD1. V was pared by 1 base and J by 5 bases, with 1 base of the junction left unmatched. Per germline, CDR1 MGHRA and CDR2 YSYEKL. CDR3 size: 14 residues. The CDR3 DNA sequence: TGCGCCAGCAGCCAAGGGGACAGGGGAACTGAAGCTTTCTTT. Translated: CASSQGDRGTEAFF.

This clone was seen only a few times. The chain couples TRBV5-4 to TRBJ2-7; 9 bases map to TRBD2. Germline V CDR1 and CDR2: SGHNT, YYREEE (reference sequence). This CDR3 region has 19 residues. V lost 2 bases, J lost 6 bases, and 21 bases stayed unmatched. CDR3 in DNA: TGTGCCAGCAGCTTAAGGGGGGGAGTAGCGGGAGTTACCCCTCGCGAGCAGTACTTC. It encodes CASSLRGGVAGVTPREQYF.

The chain combines TRBV7-6 with TRBJ2-2; 8 bases line up with TRBD2. CDR3 length: 20 residues. The V segment lost 5 bases and the J segment 5 bases; nucleotides outside the gene matches: 22. Germline CDR1 reads SGHVS; CDR2 reads FNYEAQ. DNA for the CDR3: TGTGCCAGCAGCCTCCCTCGGGGCGCGGGAGGCGTCTGGGGGACCGGGGAGCTGTTTTTT. It translates to CASSLPRGAGGVWGTGELFF.

This clone was detected a few times. The chain is built from TRBV2 and TRBJ2-7; 11 bases line up with TRBD1. The J segment lost 6 bases and the V segment lost 6 bases, leaving 10 bases of the junction unmatched. This CDR3 region has 15 residues. Per germline, CDR1 SNHLY and CDR2 FYNNEI. This CDR3 is CASSTPRGQGGEQYF. In DNA, the CDR3 is TGTGCCAGCAGCACTCCCCGGGGACAGGGGGGCGAGCAGTACTTC.

The V call is TRBV9, the J call TRBJ1-1; a possible D gene is TRBD1 (5 bases). The germline gives CDR1 SGDLS, CDR2 YYNGEE. Trimming shortened V by 0 bases and J by 4 bases, and 19 bases separated the two germline ends. This CDR3 has 17 residues. The CDR3 region has the DNA TGTGCCAGCAGCGTAGACCCGCCGGGGGGAGGTTTCACTGAAGCTTTCTTT. Translated, it gives CASSVDPPGGGFTEAFF.

This clone was seen once. This chain joins TRBV4-1 and TRBJ2-5, with 8 bases that match TRBD1. The J segment lost 5 bases and the V segment lost 0 bases, leaving 11 bases of the junction unmatched. Germline V lookup: CDR1 MGHRA, CDR2 YSYEKL. The CDR3 has 17 amino acids. The CDR3 sequence is CASSQDALTGVRETQYF. CDR3 coding DNA: TGCGCCAGCAGCCAAGACGCCCTGACAGGGGTAAGGGAGACCCAGTACTTC.

This chain links TRBV3-1 (or the pseudogene TRBV3-2) with TRBJ2-7, with TRBD2 matching 9 bases. CDR1 is LGHDT and CDR2 is YNNKEL in the germline V gene (reference sequence). This CDR3 has 13 residues. Trimming at V came to 6 bases and at J to 6 bases, leaving 6 bases not matched to a gene. The CDR3 protein is CASSPGRGGEQYF. The CDR3 coding sequence is TGTGCCAGCAGTCCCGGGCGGGGGGGCGAGCAGTACTTC.

This chain connects TRBV7-9 to TRBJ2-1; D remains ambiguous. Germline V lookup: CDR1 SEHNR, CDR2 FQNEAQ (reference sequence). The V and J ends lost 5 bases and 6 bases respectively, with 5 bases between them. The CDR3 sequence is 11 residues long. The DNA of the CDR3 is TGTGCCAGCAGCGCGATCAATGAGCAGTTCTTC. It specifies CASSAINEQFF.

V and J are TRBV5-1 and TRBJ2-5; 9 bases fit TRBD2. The CDR3 is 16 residues long. V dropped 0 bases and J dropped 2; count of bases not matched to a gene: 5. Germline CDR1 and CDR2: SGHRS and YFSETQ. The CDR3 spells CASSLVRTSDQETQYF. CDR3 DNA sequence: TGCGCCAGCAGCTTGGTTAGGACTAGCGATCAAGAGACCCAGTACTTC. The full variable domain, rest sourced from reference TRBV5-1 and TRBJ2-5, is KAGVTQTPRYLIKTRGQQVTLSCSPISGHRSVSWYQQTPGQGLQFLFEYFSETQRNKGNFPGRFSGRQFSNSRSEMNVSTLELGDSALYLCASSLVRTSDQETQYFGPGTRLLVL.

By proportion, this clone is large. The gene calls are TRBV24-1 and TRBJ2-7, with 7 bases that match TRBD1. The CDR3 has 17 amino acids. CDR1 and CDR2 (germline): KGHDR, SFDVKD. V lost 4 bases to trimming and J lost 0 bases; unmatched junction nucleotides: 11. CDR3 protein: CATSDMDRTLPSYEQYF. CDR3 DNA: TGTGCCACCAGTGACATGGACAGGACCCTCCCCTCCTACGAGCAGTACTTC.

Remarks on this clone: The sample holds other DNA sequences that translate to the same CDR3. The chain is built from TRBV6-1 and TRBJ2-7; no clear D. Germline lookup yields CDR1 MNHNS and CDR2 SASEGT. The CDR3 has 12 residues. V lost 2 bases to trimming and J lost 4 bases, with 6 bases between them. The CDR3 DNA is TGTGCCAGCAGTGAACCCGGTTACGAGCAGTACTTC. It encodes CASSEPGYEQYF.

This clone was seen a handful of times. The V and J genes are TRBV7-7 and TRBJ2-7; perhaps TRBD1 as D (6 bases). Germline lookup yields CDR1 SSHAT and CDR2 FNYEAQ (reference sequence). The CDR3 runs to 17 residues. Trimming shortened V by 5 bases and J by 0 bases, and 20 bases separated the two germline ends. CDR3 bases: TGTGCCAGCAGCCCTCAACCGACAGGCCTTAGCTCCTACGAGCAGTACTTC. This gives the protein CASSPQPTGLSSYEQYF.